This record concerns one T cell receptor beta chain sequence. The sample comes from a study of blood T cell repertoires in COVID-19. Between the trimmed V and J ends, which lost 0 bases and 3 bases, there was a span of 9 bases. This CDR3 is 15 amino acids long. Germline V gene sequence: CDR1 PRHDT, CDR2 FYEKMQ (reference sequence). Patients of the Seattle cohort, enrolled during active infection, were followed longitudinally. Per the original methods: Amplification of reference gene primers was used by the study to estimate nucleated cell counts. Clones were read by immunoSEQ multiplex PCR, and TCRdb kept only the in-frame ones, dropping some. V, J and clone size reflect that table, while D and trimming were determined from the DNA. The sample includes 150,000 to 250,000 clones, roughly 80% seen only once; the top ten take over 5%.

The V gene is TRBV13, the J gene TRBJ1-3, with TRBD1 as a possible D gene (5 bases). The sequence derives from a middle-aged woman with COVID-19, enrolled during active disease. Material for sequencing was peripheral blood. Written as DNA, the CDR3 is TGTGCCAGCAGCTTAGGCGGGGGAGGTGGAAACACCATATATTTT. Translation gives CASSLGGGGGNTIYF.